This T cell receptor (beta chain) was identified in a study of T-cell memory formation after mild COVID-19. Each CDR3 protein gets one entry after TCRdb re-called the 5' RACE reads with MiXCR. The data show about 210,000 distinct CDR3 sequences, roughly 10% seen once. This clonotype was seen only a few times. As yet, its antigen is unknown. Study-level findings and limits: Pre-infection memory held some responding clones, suggesting pre-existing cross-reactive T cells responded.

Unmatched junction bases numbered 2, after V lost 2 bases and J lost 1 base. The germline V gene encodes CDR1 DFQATT and CDR2 SNEGSKA (reference sequence). This CDR3 has 14 amino acids. Sample: PBMCs or a T cell subset sorted from them (not recorded which). V usage is TRBV20-1 and J usage is TRBJ2-3; TRBD2 matches 8 bases. The source is a man aged 18-30 years who had mild COVID-19 (a few samples of this study predate the infection). Cell type and time point are not known. The CDR3 DNA reads as TGCAGTGCTAGAAATAGCGGGGGCACAGATACGCAGTATTTT. It is translated as CSARNSGGTDTQYF.